This T cell receptor beta chain was identified during a study of cytotoxic CD8 clonotypes in ibrutinib-treated CLL (dated by TCRdb to about 2021). In the study overall: The cohort had about a dozen relapsed/refractory and under 16 treatment-naive patients; roughly 17 were IGHV unmutated. Response samples were taken after a median of 12 months on treatment, ranging from 6 to 36 months. Samples averaged 255,043 productive templates and some 91,000 productive rearrangements. Partial responses were observed in 24 patients and complete responses in 2; after a median follow-up of about 69 months, remission was maintained in some 14 patients and progression was observed in about twelve. Longitudinal samples were obtainable from about 30% of the 86 participants in the trial. Cryopreserved peripheral blood mononuclear cells were obtained prior to treatment, at the time of response, and at either disease progression or sustained remission. Every sample from remission and from progressive disease was obtained while the patients were still on ibrutinib. Results and caveats for the whole study, not just this receptor: At ibrutinib response clonality went up, during sustained remission it held steady, and at progression it dropped back toward baseline. Sampling times were not matched between sustained-remission and progressing patients, and lymph node repertoires were not studied. At baseline, clonality was higher than in age-matched healthy donors and showed a strong correlation with circulating CD8+ T-cell counts. Public clonotypes were rare and either contracted or stayed stable during treatment, and the rise in clonality at ibrutinib response reflected the expansion of private clonotypes.

Each clonotype received, on average, about 10x coverage in deep resolution sequencing performed on a MiSeq, where the target depth lay between 1 in 1 million and 1 in 200,000 T cells. TCR beta libraries were generated with the immunoSEQ hsTCRB Kit. The study's own analysis went as follows. ImmunoSEQ Data Assistant and ImmunoSEQ Analyzer were used for data analysis, and V, D and J genes were assigned according to IMGT definitions. Clonality, which ranges from 0 to 1, was calculated by subtracting the normalized Shannon entropy of productive rearrangement frequencies from one. Only overrepresented clonotypes making up at least 0.05% of the repertoire of each patient were included in the public clonotype analysis. Repertoires from around 13 age-matched healthy donors in immuneACCESS were used as clonality controls. Sourced from immuneACCESS, this table was stored by TCRdb with only in-frame sequences that have V and J called. A share of the clones is absent; for the studies checked, an unresolved V gene accounts for under half, and the remainder has no known explanation. V, J and clone size derive from that table, while D and trimming were established from the DNA sequence. This sample comprises about 17,000 clones, approximately 61% of them detected only once. The ten top clones hold under 30% of the sample.

From the cysteine up to the phenylalanine, the CDR3 has a length of 13 residues. Only CDR3 DNA is held: 39 bases, read in frame from base 1. CDR1 and CDR2, per the germline V gene, are MNHEY and SVGAGI. From V the trimming removes 4 bases and from J it removes 4 bases, while the gene matches leave 3 bases of the junction unaccounted for. What this sample's time point label stands for: 12 months on ibrutinib. For TCR beta library preparation, roughly 2.1 micrograms of genomic DNA was extracted from cryopreserved PBMCs. Longitudinal blood samples from CLL patients on ibrutinib monotherapy were analyzed using high-throughput TCR beta sequencing. The patients took part in an open-label, single-center phase 2 trial of ibrutinib monotherapy. In the case of this clone: It lacks a known antigen. The record has no base qualities; no much larger clone is one base away.

This receptor was obtained from a human donor with chronic lymphocytic leukemia. The sample here was PBMCs, taken after 12 months of ibrutinib treatment. The chain couples TRBV6-5 to TRBJ2-7; 8 central bases correspond to TRBD2. In nucleotide form, the sequence is TGTGCCAGCAGTTCACTAGCGGTATACGAGCAGTACTTC. Translated, this gives CASSSLAVYEQYF.